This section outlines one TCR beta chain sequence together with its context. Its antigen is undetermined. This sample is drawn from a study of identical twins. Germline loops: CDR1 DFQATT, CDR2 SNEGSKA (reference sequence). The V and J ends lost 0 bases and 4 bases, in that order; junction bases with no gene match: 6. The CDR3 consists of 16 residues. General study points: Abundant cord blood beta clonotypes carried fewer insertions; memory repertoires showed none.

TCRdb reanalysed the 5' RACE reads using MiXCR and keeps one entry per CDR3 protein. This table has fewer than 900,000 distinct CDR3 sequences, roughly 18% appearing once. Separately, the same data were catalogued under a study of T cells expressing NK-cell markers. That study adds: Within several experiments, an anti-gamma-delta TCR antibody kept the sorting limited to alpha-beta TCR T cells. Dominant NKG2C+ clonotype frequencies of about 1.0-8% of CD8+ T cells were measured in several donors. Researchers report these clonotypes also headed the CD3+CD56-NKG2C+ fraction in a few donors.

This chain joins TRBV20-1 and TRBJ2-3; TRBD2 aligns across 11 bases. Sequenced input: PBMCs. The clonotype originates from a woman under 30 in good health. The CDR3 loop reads CSARDSGTSGADTQYF. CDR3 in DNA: TGCAGTGCTAGAGATTCAGGGACTAGCGGTGCAGATACGCAGTATTTT.